This T cell receptor beta chain comes out of a study of monozygotic twins with inflammatory bowel disease. Study-wide points: Extra variability in the repertoires of patients may have come from differing immunosuppressive treatments.

Without any T cell sorting, total RNA was isolated from whole blood. Germline values: CDR1 DFQATT, CDR2 SNEGSKA (reference sequence). This CDR3 contains 18 residues. With respect to this clonotype: The antigen remains unidentified.

Template switching introduced UMIs that contain a 6-nucleotide sample barcode. TCRdb derives one entry per CDR3 protein from the 5' RACE reads, leaving out DNA. This specimen shows over 200,000 distinct CDR3 sequences; the ten leading clones hold roughly 7.7%. The sequencing input was blood. The sequence derives from a human donor with ulcerative colitis or Crohn's disease, or a healthy co-twin of an affected twin (not recorded which). The chain combines TRBV20-1 with TRBJ1-2; as DNA is missing, the TRBD1 call by TCRdb cannot be tested. CDR3 amino acids: CSARDKVTGDQANYGYTF.